A selection of T cell receptor beta chains follows, all from one sample in a study of blood T cell repertoires in COVID-19. Repertoires were generated with immunoSEQ multiplex PCR, while TCRdb's copy carries only in-frame clones and drops some. The sample shows 250,000 to 350,000 clones, approximately 83% of them seen only once. The sequencing sample was made of peripheral blood. The source is a woman in her thirties who had recovered from COVID-19. CDR3s leave out the opening cysteine and the closing phenylalanine or tryptophan. The order of the fields is J gene, V gene, CDR3 protein.

TRBJ2-7	TRBV6-6	ASSQHGTGDYEQY
TRBJ1-3	TRBV28	ASIPPQGTGNTIY
TRBJ2-6	TRBV7-3	ASSRQGVSGANVLT
TRBJ2-6	TRBV7-6	ASSSGDGGANVLT
TRBJ1-6	TRBV2	ASRVRGGRDNSPLH
TRBJ2-6	TRBV18	ASSPLSPYSGANVLT
TRBJ1-2	TRBV5-5	ASSLTGGNYGYT
TRBJ2-7	TRBV28	ASSTPTGGYEQY
TRBJ1-1	TRBV5-4	ASSTGQVNTEAF
TRBJ2-7	TRBV6-1	ASSDGPGYPYEQY
TRBJ2-1	TRBV5-6	ASSLVSGSPSEQF
TRBJ2-2	TRBV19	ASTSTGGVGGELF
TRBJ2-5	TRBV7-2	ASSFYEETQY
TRBJ1-1	TRBV4-1	ASSQAQTSMNTEAF
TRBJ2-2	TRBV24-1	ATSDAGTANTGELF